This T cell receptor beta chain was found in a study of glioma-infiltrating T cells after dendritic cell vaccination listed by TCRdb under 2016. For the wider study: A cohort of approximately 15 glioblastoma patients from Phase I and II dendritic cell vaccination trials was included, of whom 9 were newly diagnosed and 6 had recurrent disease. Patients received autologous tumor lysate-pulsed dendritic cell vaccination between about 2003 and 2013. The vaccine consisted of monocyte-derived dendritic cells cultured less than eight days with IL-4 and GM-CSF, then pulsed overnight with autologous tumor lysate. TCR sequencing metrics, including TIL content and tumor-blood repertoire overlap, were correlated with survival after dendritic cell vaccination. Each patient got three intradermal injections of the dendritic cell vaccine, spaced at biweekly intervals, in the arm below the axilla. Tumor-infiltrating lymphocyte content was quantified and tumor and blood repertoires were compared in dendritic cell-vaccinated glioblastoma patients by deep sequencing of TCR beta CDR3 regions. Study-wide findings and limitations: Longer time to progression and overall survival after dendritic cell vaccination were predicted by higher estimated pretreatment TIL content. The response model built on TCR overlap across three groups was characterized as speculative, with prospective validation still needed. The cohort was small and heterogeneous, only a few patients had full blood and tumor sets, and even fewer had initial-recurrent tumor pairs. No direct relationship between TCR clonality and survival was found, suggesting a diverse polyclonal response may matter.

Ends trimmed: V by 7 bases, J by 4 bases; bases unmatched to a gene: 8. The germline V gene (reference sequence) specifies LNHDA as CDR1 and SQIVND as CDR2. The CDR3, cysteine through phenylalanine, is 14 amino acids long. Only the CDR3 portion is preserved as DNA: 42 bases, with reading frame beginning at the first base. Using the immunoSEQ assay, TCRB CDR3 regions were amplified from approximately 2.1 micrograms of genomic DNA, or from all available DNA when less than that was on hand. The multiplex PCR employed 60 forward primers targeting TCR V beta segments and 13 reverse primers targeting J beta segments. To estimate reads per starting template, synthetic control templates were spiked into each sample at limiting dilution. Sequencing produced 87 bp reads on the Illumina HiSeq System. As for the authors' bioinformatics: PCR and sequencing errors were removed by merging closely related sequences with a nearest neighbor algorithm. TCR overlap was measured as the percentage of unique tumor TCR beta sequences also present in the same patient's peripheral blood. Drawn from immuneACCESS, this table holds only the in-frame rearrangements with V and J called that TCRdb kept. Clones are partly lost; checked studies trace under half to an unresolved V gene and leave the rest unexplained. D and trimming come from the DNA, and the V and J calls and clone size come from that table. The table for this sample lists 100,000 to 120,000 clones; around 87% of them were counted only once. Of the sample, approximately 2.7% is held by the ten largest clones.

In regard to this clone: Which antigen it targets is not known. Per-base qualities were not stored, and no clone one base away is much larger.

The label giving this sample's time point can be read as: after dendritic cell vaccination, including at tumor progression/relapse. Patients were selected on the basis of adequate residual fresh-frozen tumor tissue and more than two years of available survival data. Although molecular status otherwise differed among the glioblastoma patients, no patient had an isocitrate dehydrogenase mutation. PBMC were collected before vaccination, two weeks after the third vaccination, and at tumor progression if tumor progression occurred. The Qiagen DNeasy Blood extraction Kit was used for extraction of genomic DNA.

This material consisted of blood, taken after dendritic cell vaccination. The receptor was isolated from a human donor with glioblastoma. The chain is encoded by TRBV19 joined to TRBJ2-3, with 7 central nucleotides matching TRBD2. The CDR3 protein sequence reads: CASIGASGSDTQYF. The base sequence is TGTGCCAGTATAGGGGCTAGCGGTTCAGATACGCAGTATTTT.